These 16 T cell receptor beta chains share one sample of origin, sequenced in a study of blood T cell repertoires in COVID-19. Measured with immunoSEQ multiplex PCR; TCRdb has only the in-frame clones, and not every one. The repertoire holds 100,000 or so clones, with roughly 84% as singletons. The specimen was peripheral blood. These receptor sequences come from a woman in her sixties with acute or convalescent COVID-19.

The genes are TRBV18 and TRBJ2-5, with D uncertain. Trimming removed 1 base from V and 6 bases from J, with 9 bases in between. The CDR3 covers 13 residues. Germline V lookup: CDR1 KGHSH, CDR2 LQKENI. Here the CDR3 DNA reads TGTGCCAGCTCACCACGCGAGTCCCAGACCCAGTACTTC. This encodes CASSPRESQTQYF.

This sequence joins TRBV11-2 and TRBJ1-2; D gene unclear. The CDR3 extends over 13 amino acids. The V end was cut by 5 bases, the J end by 8 bases, with 15 bases between. Germline assignment: CDR1 SGHAT and CDR2 FQNNGV. The CDR3 DNA sequence: TGTGCCAGCAGCCCTGGCGCGGCCTCCGGCTACACCTTC. It is translated as CASSPGAASGYTF. The variable domain in full, completed from reference TRBV11-2 and TRBJ1-2, reads EAGVAQSPRYKIIEKRQSVAFWCNPISGHATLYWYQQILGQGPKLLIQFQNNGVVDDSQLPKDRFSAERLKGVDSTLKIQPAKLEDSAVYLCASSPGAASGYTFGSGTRLTVV.

The gene calls are TRBV5-1 and TRBJ2-3; 12 nucleotides agree with TRBD2. V lost 6 bases to trimming and J lost 6 bases; unmatched junction nucleotides: 8. The CDR3 totals 15 residues. Germline V gene data show CDR1 as SGHRS and CDR2 as YFSETQ. The CDR3 reads CASTQLAGGRDTQYF. Here the CDR3 DNA reads TGCGCCAGCACTCAACTAGCGGGGGGTAGGGATACGCAGTATTTT.

The J gene is TRBJ2-2, the V gene TRBV3-1 (or the pseudogene TRBV3-2), with unresolved D. CDR1 is LGHDT and CDR2 is YNNKEL in the germline V gene (reference sequence). V was pared by 1 base and J by 8 bases, with 2 bases between. The CDR3 totals 11 residues. The CDR3 DNA reads TGTGCCAGCAGCCAAGCAGGGGAGCTGTTTTTT. Its protein product is CASSQAGELFF.

The rearrangement joins TRBV2 to TRBJ2-2; TRBD2 matches at 7 bases. J lost 6 bases, V lost 6 bases, and 10 bases had no gene match. Germline lookup yields CDR1 SNHLY and CDR2 FYNNEI. The CDR3 has 15 residues. CDR3 nucleotide sequence: TGTGCCAGCAGCCCGTTTGGCGGGGGTTCCGGGGAGCTGTTTTTT. It translates to CASSPFGGGSGELFF.

The genes are TRBV6-5 and TRBJ2-7, with D tentatively TRBD1 (6 bases). V lost 0 bases and J 2 bases, leaving 11 bases between the germline ends. This CDR3 is 15 amino acids long. Germline V gene lookup returns CDR1 MNHEY and CDR2 SVGAGI. CDR3 loop: CASSYSGQRTYEQYF. For the CDR3, the DNA is TGTGCCAGCAGTTACTCCGGACAGCGAACCTACGAGCAGTACTTC.

The chain joins TRBV5-1 to TRBJ1-1; tentative D call: TRBD1 (6 bases). V shed 4 bases and J shed 1 base, with 11 bases lying between them. The CDR3 contains 14 residues. Germline V gives CDR1 SGHRS, CDR2 YFSETQ. The CDR3 here is CASSVAGANTEAFF. CDR3 sequence (DNA): TGCGCCAGCAGCGTCGCGGGGGCGAACACTGAAGCTTTCTTT.

The rearrangement links TRBV24-1 to TRBJ2-3; 13 positions agree with TRBD2. V was pared by 0 bases and J by 6 bases, with 2 bases of the junction left unmatched. This CDR3 region has 16 residues. CDR1 is KGHDR and CDR2 is SFDVKD in the germline V gene. The CDR3 sequence: CATSDLRGLAGDTQYF. The DNA for the CDR3 is TGTGCCACCAGTGATTTGCGGGGACTAGCGGGGGATACGCAGTATTTT.

This chain connects TRBV5-1 to TRBJ1-4; D is unclear. The V end was cut by 3 bases, the J end by 0 bases, with 6 bases between. Germline CDR1 is SGHRS and CDR2 is YFSETQ. This CDR3 has 14 residues. CDR3: CASSSQATNEKLFF. In DNA form, the CDR3 reads TGCGCCAGCAGCTCTCAGGCAACTAATGAAAAACTGTTTTTT.

The CDR3, as DNA: TGTGCCAGCAGCCCAAGCGGGACCCCTCAAGAGACCCAGTACTTC. This codes for CASSPSGTPQETQYF. The J gene is TRBJ2-5, the V gene TRBV6-2 or TRBV6-3, with TRBD2 matching over 7 bases. The V gene's germline CDR1 is MNHEY and CDR2 SVGEGT. This CDR3 is 15 amino acids long. The trim removed 6 bases at V and 2 bases at J, leaving 9 bases unmatched.

The rearrangement links TRBV18 to TRBJ1-1, with TRBD1 as a possible D gene (6 bases). V shed 5 bases and J shed 5 bases, with 12 bases lying between them. Per the germline V gene, CDR1 is KGHSH and CDR2 is LQKENI. There are 13 residues in the CDR3. The CDR3 bases are TGTGCCAGCTCAAACCCAGGGGCTACTGAAGCTTTCTTT. It translates to CASSNPGATEAFF. Based on the CDR3 plus reference TRBV18 and TRBJ1-1, the full variable domain is NAGVMQNPRHLVRRRGQEARLRCSPMKGHSHVYWYRQLPEEGLKFMVYLQKENIIDESGMPKERFSAEFPKEGPSILRIQQVVRGDSAAYFCASSNPGATEAFFGQGTRLTVV.

The gene calls are TRBV27 and TRBJ1-6; TRBD1 might be the D (5 bases). Germline V lookup: CDR1 MNHEY, CDR2 SMNVEV (reference sequence). This CDR3 region has 16 residues. The ends were cut back, 1 base at V and 0 bases at J, with 7 bases in the middle. CDR3 in amino acids: CASSLYDSSYNSPLHF. Written as DNA, the CDR3 is TGTGCCAGCAGTTTATATGACAGCTCCTATAATTCACCCCTCCACTTT.

This rearrangement joins TRBV5-1 to TRBJ1-3; TRBD1 aligns across 7 bases. CDR1 and CDR2 (germline): SGHRS, YFSETQ. The J segment lost 2 bases and the V segment lost 5 bases, leaving 4 bases of the junction unmatched. The CDR3 contains 14 residues. CDR3: CASRTGTAGNTIYF. The CDR3 DNA sequence: TGCGCCAGCAGAACCGGGACAGCTGGAAACACCATATATTTT. Together with reference TRBV5-1 and TRBJ1-3, the CDR3 gives the full variable domain: KAGVTQTPRYLIKTRGQQVTLSCSPISGHRSVSWYQQTPGQGLQFLFEYFSETQRNKGNFPGRFSGRQFSNSRSEMNVSTLELGDSALYLCASRTGTAGNTIYFGEGSWLTVV.

The chain is built from TRBV24-1 and TRBJ1-2; 9 bases are a match to TRBD1. CDR3 length: 15 amino acids. Unmatched junction bases numbered 5, after V lost 3 bases and J lost 4 bases. Per germline, CDR1 KGHDR and CDR2 SFDVKD. The CDR3 here is CATSDADRGSYGYTF. CDR3 sequence (DNA): TGTGCCACCAGTGATGCGGACAGGGGAAGCTATGGCTACACCTTC.

The J gene is TRBJ2-7, the V gene TRBV11-3; TRBD1 might be the D (6 bases). This CDR3 has 15 amino acids. V was clipped by 1 base and J by 3 bases, with 13 bases between them. Germline loops: CDR1 SGHNT, CDR2 YENEEA. The CDR3 DNA reads as TGTGCCAGCAGCTTAGGGCAGGGGTCATACTACGAGCAGTACTTC. It translates to CASSLGQGSYYEQYF.

The rearrangement joins TRBV5-1 to TRBJ2-7, with 7 bases identical to TRBD2. CDR1 and CDR2 (germline): SGHRS, YFSETQ. V was clipped by 6 bases and J by 6 bases; unmatched bases: 18. The CDR3 is made up of 16 amino acids. CDR3 loop: CASKRTNGTTGSEQYF. CDR3 in DNA: TGCGCCAGCAAACGTACCAACGGGACTACGGGAAGCGAGCAGTACTTC. The whole variable domain, remainder taken from reference TRBV5-1 and TRBJ2-7, is KAGVTQTPRYLIKTRGQQVTLSCSPISGHRSVSWYQQTPGQGLQFLFEYFSETQRNKGNFPGRFSGRQFSNSRSEMNVSTLELGDSALYLCASKRTNGTTGSEQYFGPGTRLTVT.